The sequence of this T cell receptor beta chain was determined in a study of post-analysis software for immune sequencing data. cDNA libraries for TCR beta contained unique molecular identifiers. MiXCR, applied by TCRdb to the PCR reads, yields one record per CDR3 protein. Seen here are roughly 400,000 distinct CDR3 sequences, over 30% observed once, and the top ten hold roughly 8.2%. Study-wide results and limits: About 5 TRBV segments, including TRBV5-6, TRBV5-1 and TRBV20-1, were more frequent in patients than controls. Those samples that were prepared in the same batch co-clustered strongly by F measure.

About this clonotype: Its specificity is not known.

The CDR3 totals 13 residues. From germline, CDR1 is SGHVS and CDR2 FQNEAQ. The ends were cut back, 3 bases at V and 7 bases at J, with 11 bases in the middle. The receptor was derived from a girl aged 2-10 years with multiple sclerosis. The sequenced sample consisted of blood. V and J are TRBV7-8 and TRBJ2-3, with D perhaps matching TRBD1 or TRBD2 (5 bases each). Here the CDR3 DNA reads TGTGCCAGCAGCTTGGGACCTTTCAATACGCAGTATTTT. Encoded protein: CASSLGPFNTQYF. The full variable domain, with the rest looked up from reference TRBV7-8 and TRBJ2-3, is GAGVSQSPRYKVAKRGQDVALRCDPISGHVSLFWYQQALGQGPEFLTYFQNEAQLDKSGLPSDRFFAERPEGSVSTLKIQRTQQEDSAVYLCASSLGPFNTQYFGPGTRLTVL.